This T cell receptor (beta chain) originates from a study of blood T cell repertoires in COVID-19. The data were produced by immunoSEQ multiplex PCR, yet TCRdb's version contains in-frame clones alone and is incomplete. The data contain 90,000 to 130,000 clones, approximately 78% of them singletons. Trimming removed 7 bases at V and 3 bases at J, with 17 bases between. CDR3 length: 15 residues. Germline CDR1 reads ENHRY; CDR2 reads SYGVKD. The origin of this receptor is a man aged 65-85 years with acute or convalescent COVID-19. The chain recombines TRBV10-3 with TRBJ2-3; D might be TRBD1 (5 bases). The material sequenced was peripheral blood. CDR3 region: CAITQGDRVTDTQYF. The CDR3 nucleotides are TGTGCCATCACCCAAGGAGACAGAGTAACAGATACGCAGTATTTT.